Following are 22 T cell receptor beta chains from one sample sequenced in a study of blood T cells in healthy people across ages. A second PCR, run for about 6 to 12 cycles, used a sample-barcoded 5' primer plus a J-beta primer mix. MiXCR, applied by TCRdb to the 5' RACE reads, yields one record per CDR3 protein. The repertoire has fewer than 700,000 distinct CDR3 sequences, 40% to 45% of them found once; the top ten carry approximately 31%. Input material: blood. The receptors originated from a man aged 80 or over in good health.

For this clonotype: A much larger clonotype is one base distant, so this may be a read error. The chain has TRBV10-3 and TRBJ2-7, with 11 bases identical to TRBD1. Per the germline V gene, CDR1 is ENHRY and CDR2 is SYGVKD. The CDR3 is 12 residues long. CDR3 bases: TGTGCCAGTGGACAGGGGGCTTACGAGCGGTACTTC. This gives the protein CASGQGAYERYF.

The J gene is TRBJ1-1, the V gene TRBV7-9; TRBD1 matches 9 bases. Per germline, CDR1 SEHNR and CDR2 FQNEAQ (reference sequence). V gave up 3 bases and J gave up 10 bases; unmatched junction bases: 3. The CDR3 totals 12 residues. CDR3 loop: CASSFADRGAFF. The CDR3 region has the DNA TGTGCCAGCAGCTTCGCGGACAGGGGAGCTTTCTTT. The complete variable domain, with remaining parts taken from reference TRBV7-9 and TRBJ1-1, reads DTGVSQNPRHKITKRGQNVTFRCDPISEHNRLYWYRQTLGQGPEFLTYFQNEAQLEKSRLLSDRFSAERPKGSFSTLEIQRTEQGDSAMYLCASSFADRGAFFGQGTRLTVV.

Turning to this clonotype: The junction departs from the called germline gene at one end, perhaps through a read error. The V call is TRBV6-1, the J call TRBJ2-5, with a weak D call TRBD1 (5 bases). The end of the DNA is better explained by TRBJ2-7, so the J call may be wrong. Germline values: CDR1 MNHNS, CDR2 SASEGT. The CDR3 loop spans 12 amino acids. As DNA, the CDR3 is TGTGCCGGCAGGGTTCAAGCGTACGAGCAGTACTTC. Amino acids: CAGRVQAYEQYF.

This clonotype occurred a few times. Mismatch with germline at one junction end may stem from a read error. The rearrangement links TRBV7-7 to TRBJ2-2; D remains unclear. This CDR3 spans 13 amino acids. Germline V gene lookup returns CDR1 SSHAT and CDR2 FNYEAQ (reference sequence). CDR3: CASSETTPGELFF. The CDR3 DNA reads TGTGCTAGCAGCGAGACAACCCCCGGGGAGCTGTTTTTT.

Worth noting for this clonotype: One junction end does not reproduce the germline sequence, and a read error may be involved. The chain links TRBV13 to TRBJ2-1, with 8 positions matching TRBD2. The CDR3 length is 16 residues. Germline loops: CDR1 PRHDT, CDR2 FYEKMQ (reference sequence). CDR3 residues: CASSSTLTGGYNEQIF. CDR3 DNA: TGTGCCAGCAGCTCGACCTTAACGGGAGGGTACAATGAGCAGATCTTC. Using reference TRBV13 and TRBJ2-1 for the parts outside the CDR3, the full variable domain is AAGVIQSPRHLIKEKRETATLKCYPIPRHDTVYWYQQGPGQDPQFLISFYEKMQSDKGSIPDRFSAQQFSDYHSELNMSSLELGDSALYFCASSSTLTGGYNEQIFGPGTRLTVL.

The V gene is TRBV5-1, the J gene TRBJ2-3, with 8 positions matching TRBD2. The J segment lost 4 bases and the V segment lost 4 bases, leaving 5 bases of the junction unmatched. This CDR3 contains 14 residues. Germline loops: CDR1 SGHRS, CDR2 YFSETQ. This CDR3 is CASSVAGGPDTQYF. DNA of the CDR3: TGCGCCAGCAGCGTGGCGGGGGGACCAGATACGCAGTATTTT.

This clonotype has a single count. This chain uses TRBV12-3 or TRBV12-4 with TRBJ2-2, with unresolved D. V lost 4 bases and J lost 1, with 13 bases in between. The CDR3 sequence is 16 residues long. CDR3 loop: CASSSTNSLNTGELFF. The CDR3 nucleotides read TGTGCCAGCAGTTCAACTAATTCTTTGAACACCGGGGAGCTGTTTTTT.

The chain has TRBV7-2 and TRBJ2-7; D might be TRBD1 (5 bases). Germline V gene lookup returns CDR1 SGHTA and CDR2 FQGNSA. Trimming pared 5 bases from V and 2 bases from J, leaving 16 bases between. The CDR3 has 15 amino acids. CDR3 residues: CASSRQAQATYEQYF. In DNA, the CDR3 is TGTGCCAGCAGCAGGCAGGCACAGGCTACCTACGAGCAGTACTTC.

This chain connects TRBV6-1 to TRBJ2-3, with 7 bases fitting TRBD2. Looked up from germline, CDR1 is MNHNS and CDR2 is SASEGT. The V gene end was trimmed by 4 bases and the J gene end by 2 bases; junction bases not matched to a gene: 15. The CDR3 is 18 residues long. The CDR3 nucleotides read TGTGCCAGCAGTGCGAGAATCAGGCGAGCGGGGTACACAGATACGCAGTATTTT. Protein sequence: CASSARIRRAGYTDTQYF.

J is TRBJ2-4 and V is TRBV6-1; the D call may be TRBD1 or TRBD2 (7 bases each). The V gene lost 5 bases and the J gene lost 0 bases, with 14 bases spanning the gap. Germline V CDR1 and CDR2: MNHNS, SASEGT. The CDR3 has 16 amino acids. The CDR3 sequence: CASSLRGGSAKNIQYF. CDR3 DNA: TGTGCCAGCAGTCTCAGGGGGGGCTCAGCCAAAAACATTCAGTACTTC.

This clonotype has at least ten counts. The chain recombines TRBV29-1 with TRBJ2-5, with D maybe TRBD2 (5 bases). Germline V gives CDR1 SQVTM, CDR2 ANQGSEA. The CDR3 consists of 13 residues. Trimming stripped 5 bases from V and 6 bases from J, with 16 bases between. The CDR3 here is CSVTDLWEKTQYF. DNA of the CDR3: TGCAGCGTTACGGATCTTTGGGAGAAGACCCAGTACTTC.

This chain joins TRBV12-3 or TRBV12-4 and TRBJ1-2; D is uncertain. CDR3 length: 12 residues. The ends were cut back, 5 bases at V and 8 bases at J, with 12 bases in the middle. CDR3: CASSLSNGGYTF. Here the CDR3 DNA reads TGTGCCAGCAGTCTATCTAACGGGGGCTACACCTTC.

The CDR3 DNA reads as TGTGCCAGCAGCCAAGAGCTCACGCAGGGGGTTCAGCCCCAGCATTTT. This gives the protein CASSQELTQGVQPQHF. This chain connects TRBV4-2 to TRBJ1-5, with 7 bases matching TRBD1. Germline trimming cut 0 bases from V and 6 bases from J; bases unmatched to any gene: 8. CDR1 is LGHNA and CDR2 is YNFKEQ in the germline V gene. The CDR3 loop spans 16 amino acids.

The table lists this clonotype with a few counts. This chain connects TRBV6-1 to TRBJ1-6; no reliable D call. The V end was cut by 7 bases, the J end by 6 bases, with 10 bases between. This CDR3 contains 13 residues. Per the germline V gene, CDR1 is MNHNS and CDR2 is SASEGT. For the CDR3, the DNA is TGTGCCAGCAAGATTACAGCTAATTCACCCCTCCACTTT. Translated: CASKITANSPLHF.

The chain couples TRBV15 to TRBJ2-1, with D tentatively TRBD2 (5 bases). There are 15 residues in the CDR3. The germline V gene has CDR1 LNHNV and CDR2 YYDKDF (reference sequence). V was shortened by 2 bases and J by 2 bases, with 10 bases between the two germline ends. The CDR3 DNA is TGTGCCACCAGCAGAAGTCGAGCGGCCTACAATGAGCAGTTCTTC. As protein: CATSRSRAAYNEQFF.

This clonotype was recorded many times. This chain connects TRBV7-2 to TRBJ2-5; 9 bases are a match to TRBD2. The CDR3 is made up of 15 amino acids. Germline CDR1 SGHTA, CDR2 FQGNSA. V was pared by 5 bases and J by 1 base, with 5 bases of the junction left unmatched. The CDR3 nucleotides are TGTGCCAGCAGCCCTAGCGGGACAACCCAAGAGACCCAGTACTTC. It translates to CASSPSGTTQETQYF.

The CDR3 DNA is TGCAGCGTTGGAGGGACCTACTATGGCTACACCTTC. Protein sequence: CSVGGTYYGYTF. The J gene is TRBJ1-2, the V gene TRBV29-1; D may be TRBD1 (5 bases). Trimming shortened V by 4 bases and J by 3 bases, and 9 bases separated the two germline ends. The CDR3 has 12 amino acids. Germline CDR1 SQVTM, CDR2 ANQGSEA.

A word on this clonotype: No DNA is shown, since the ends of the CDR3 on it are uncertain; the CDR3 is the one TCRdb lists. This sequence joins TRBV21-1 and TRBJ2-2; TRBD1, as called in the table, went unchecked against the DNA. TRBV21-1 is a known pseudogene. The CDR3 is 15 residues long, counting both termini. CDR3 loop: CASWGGGANTGELFF.

This clonotype was detected ten times or more. The V gene is TRBV7-2, the J gene TRBJ2-3; D possibly corresponds to TRBD2 (6 bases). CDR3 length: 14 amino acids. CDR1 and CDR2 (germline): SGHTA, FQGNSA. Between the trimmed V and J ends, which lost 7 bases and 1 base, there was a span of 12 bases. CDR3 protein: CASISGLRTDTQYF. CDR3 DNA: TGTGCCAGCATTTCGGGACTCCGCACAGATACGCAGTATTTT.

This chain links TRBV7-2 with TRBJ2-2; possible D gene TRBD1, 5 bases. V was cut by 3 bases and J by 2 bases, with 13 bases left in between. There are 16 residues in the CDR3. Germline loops: CDR1 SGHTA, CDR2 FQGNSA. The CDR3 reads CASSFEDRLNTGELFF. DNA of the CDR3: TGTGCCAGCAGCTTCGAAGACAGATTAAACACCGGGGAGCTGTTTTTT.

The chain has TRBV4-3 and TRBJ1-4; D is uncertain. The germline V and J ends were trimmed by 4 bases and 8 bases, with 14 bases remaining between them. The CDR3 spans 14 residues. Germline V gene sequence: CDR1 LGHNA, CDR2 YSLEER. The CDR3 nucleotides read TGCGCCAGCAGCCCGGGAGGTATCGGGGAAAAACTGTTTTTT. It encodes CASSPGGIGEKLFF.

This clonotype occurred a few times. V and J are TRBV6-2 or TRBV6-3 and TRBJ2-7; D is perhaps TRBD1 or TRBD2 (5 bases each). Per the germline V gene, CDR1 is MNHEY and CDR2 is SVGEGT. CDR3 length: 13 residues. Trimming cost V 10 bases and J 3 bases, with 16 bases left between them. The DNA of the CDR3 is TGTGCCATTAAACGGGACGGAGGCTACGAGCAGTACTTC. Its translation: CAIKRDGGYEQYF.